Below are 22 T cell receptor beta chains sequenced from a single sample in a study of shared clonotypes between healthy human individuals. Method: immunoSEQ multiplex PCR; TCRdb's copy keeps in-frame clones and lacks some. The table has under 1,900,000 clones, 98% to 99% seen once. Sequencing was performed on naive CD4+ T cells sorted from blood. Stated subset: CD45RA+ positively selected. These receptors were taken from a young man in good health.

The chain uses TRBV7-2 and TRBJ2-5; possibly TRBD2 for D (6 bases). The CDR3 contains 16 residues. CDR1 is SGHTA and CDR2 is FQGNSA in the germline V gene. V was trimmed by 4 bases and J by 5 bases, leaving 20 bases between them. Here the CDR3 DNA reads TGTGCCAGCAGCTCCGGGGGTGTGGGGTGGGCCGAGACCCAGTACTTC. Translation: CASSSGGVGWAETQYF.

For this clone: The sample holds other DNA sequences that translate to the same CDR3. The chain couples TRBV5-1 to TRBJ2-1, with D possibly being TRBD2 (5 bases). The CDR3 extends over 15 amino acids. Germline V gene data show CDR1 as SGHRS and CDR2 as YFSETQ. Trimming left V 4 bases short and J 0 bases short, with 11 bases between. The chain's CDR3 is CASSPSGNSYNEQFF. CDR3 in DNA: TGCGCCAGCAGCCCCTCGGGGAACTCCTACAATGAGCAGTTCTTC.

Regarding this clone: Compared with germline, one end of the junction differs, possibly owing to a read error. The DNA of the CDR3 is TGTGCCATCAGGCCCCGGGACAGTTCACAAGAAACCCAGTACTTC. This gives the protein CAIRPRDSSQETQYF. The chain joins TRBV10-3 to TRBJ2-5; 7 positions agree with TRBD1. The CDR3 has 15 amino acids. Germline V gives CDR1 ENHRY, CDR2 SYGVKD.

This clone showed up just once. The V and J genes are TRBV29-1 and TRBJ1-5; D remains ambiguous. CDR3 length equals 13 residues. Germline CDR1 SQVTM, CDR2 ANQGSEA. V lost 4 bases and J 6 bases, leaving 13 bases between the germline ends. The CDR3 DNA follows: TGCAGCGTTGGGGTGGGAGGTCCTCAGCCCCAGCATTTT. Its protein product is CSVGVGGPQPQHF.

In DNA, the CDR3 is TGTGCCATCAGTGAGGGCGACCCCTACAATGAGCAGTTCTTC. Its translation: CAISEGDPYNEQFF. The chain is built from TRBV10-3 and TRBJ2-1; no reliable D call. This CDR3 spans 14 amino acids. The ends were cut back, 2 bases at V and 2 bases at J, with 7 bases in the middle. The germline gives CDR1 ENHRY, CDR2 SYGVKD.

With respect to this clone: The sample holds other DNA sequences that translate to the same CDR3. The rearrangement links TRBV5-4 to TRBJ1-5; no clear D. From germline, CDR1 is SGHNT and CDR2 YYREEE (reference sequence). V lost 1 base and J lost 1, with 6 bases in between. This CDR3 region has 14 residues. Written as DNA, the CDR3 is TGTGCCAGCAGCTTGAGTGGGAGCAATCAGCCCCAGCATTTT. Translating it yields CASSLSGSNQPQHF.

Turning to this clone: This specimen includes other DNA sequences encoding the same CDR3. CDR3 residues: CASGTYNEQFF. The CDR3 DNA is TGTGCCAGCGGCACTTACAATGAGCAGTTCTTC. The chain uses TRBV27 and TRBJ2-1; the D is unclear. The CDR3 length is 11 residues. Trimming removed 8 bases from V and 4 bases from J, with 6 bases in between. The V gene's germline CDR1 is MNHEY and CDR2 SMNVEV (reference sequence).

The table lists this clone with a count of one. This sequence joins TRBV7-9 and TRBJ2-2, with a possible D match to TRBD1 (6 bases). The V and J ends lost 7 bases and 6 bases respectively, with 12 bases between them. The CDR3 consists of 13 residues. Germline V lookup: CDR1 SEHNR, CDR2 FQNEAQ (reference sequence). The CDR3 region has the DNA TGTGCCAGCACCGAACAGGGTCCCGGGGAGCTGTTTTTT. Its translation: CASTEQGPGELFF.

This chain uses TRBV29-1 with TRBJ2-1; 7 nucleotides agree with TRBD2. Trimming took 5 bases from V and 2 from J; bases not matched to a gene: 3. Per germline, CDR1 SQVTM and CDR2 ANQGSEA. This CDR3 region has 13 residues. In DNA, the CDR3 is TGCAGCGTTTTGGGAGGGACCTACAATGAGCAGTTCTTC. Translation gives CSVLGGTYNEQFF.

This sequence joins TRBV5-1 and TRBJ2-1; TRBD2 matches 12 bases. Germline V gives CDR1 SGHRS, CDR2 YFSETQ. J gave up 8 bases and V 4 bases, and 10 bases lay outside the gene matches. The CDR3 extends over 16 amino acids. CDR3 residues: CASSPHQTSGSYEQFF. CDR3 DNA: TGCGCCAGCAGCCCACATCAGACTAGCGGGAGCTATGAGCAGTTCTTC.

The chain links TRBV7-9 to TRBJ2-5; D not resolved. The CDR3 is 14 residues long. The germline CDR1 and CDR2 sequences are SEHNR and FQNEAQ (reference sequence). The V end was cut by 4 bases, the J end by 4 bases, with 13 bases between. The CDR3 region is CASSSEPERETQYF. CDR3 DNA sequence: TGTGCCAGCAGCTCCGAACCAGAAAGAGAGACCCAGTACTTC.

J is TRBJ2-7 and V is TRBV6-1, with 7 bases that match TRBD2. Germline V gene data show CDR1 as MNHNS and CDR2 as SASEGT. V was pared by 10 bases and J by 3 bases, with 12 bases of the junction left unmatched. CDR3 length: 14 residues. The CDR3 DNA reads TGTGCCACCGCGTCGGGCGGGGGTGGCTACGAGCAGTACTTC. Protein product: CATASGGGGYEQYF.

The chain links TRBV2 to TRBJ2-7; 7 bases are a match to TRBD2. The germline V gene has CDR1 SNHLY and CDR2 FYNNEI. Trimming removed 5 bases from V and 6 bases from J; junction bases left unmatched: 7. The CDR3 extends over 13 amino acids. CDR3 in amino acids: CASSSWEGLEQYF. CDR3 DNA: TGTGCCAGCAGTTCCTGGGAGGGACTCGAGCAGTACTTC.

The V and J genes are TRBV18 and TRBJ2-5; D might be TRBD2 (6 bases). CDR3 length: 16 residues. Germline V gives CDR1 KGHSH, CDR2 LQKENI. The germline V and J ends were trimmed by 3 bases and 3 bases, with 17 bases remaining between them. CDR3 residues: CASSPPPPGLKETQYF. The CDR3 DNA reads TGTGCCAGCTCACCGCCTCCGCCGGGACTCAAAGAGACCCAGTACTTC.

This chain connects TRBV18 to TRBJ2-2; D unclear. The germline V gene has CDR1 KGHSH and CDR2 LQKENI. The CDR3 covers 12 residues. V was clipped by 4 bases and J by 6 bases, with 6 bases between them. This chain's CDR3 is CASSRIAGELFF. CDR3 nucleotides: TGTGCCAGCTCACGGATCGCCGGGGAGCTGTTTTTT.

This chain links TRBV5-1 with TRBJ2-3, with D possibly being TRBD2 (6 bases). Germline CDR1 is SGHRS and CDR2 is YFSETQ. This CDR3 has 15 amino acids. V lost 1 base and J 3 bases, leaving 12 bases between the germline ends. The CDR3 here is CASSLMEGGTDTQYF. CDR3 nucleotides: TGCGCCAGCAGCTTGATGGAGGGCGGGACAGATACGCAGTATTTT.

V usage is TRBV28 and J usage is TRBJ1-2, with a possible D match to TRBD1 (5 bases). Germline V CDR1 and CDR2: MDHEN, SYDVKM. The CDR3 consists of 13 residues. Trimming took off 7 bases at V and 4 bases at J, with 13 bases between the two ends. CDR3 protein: CASTRGQGYGYTF. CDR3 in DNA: TGTGCCAGCACCCGTGGGCAGGGCTATGGCTACACCTTC.

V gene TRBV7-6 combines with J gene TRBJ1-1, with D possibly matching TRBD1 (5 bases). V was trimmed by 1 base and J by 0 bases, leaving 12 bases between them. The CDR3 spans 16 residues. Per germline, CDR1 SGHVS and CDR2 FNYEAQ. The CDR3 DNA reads TGTGCCAGCAGCTTAGTGGGTATGGGGGTGAACACTGAAGCTTTCTTT. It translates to CASSLVGMGVNTEAFF.

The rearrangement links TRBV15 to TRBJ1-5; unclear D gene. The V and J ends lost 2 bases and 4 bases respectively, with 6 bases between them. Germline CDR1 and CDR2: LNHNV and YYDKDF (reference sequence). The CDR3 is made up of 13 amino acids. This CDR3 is CATSRLGNQPQHF. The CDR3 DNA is TGTGCCACCAGCAGACTGGGGAATCAGCCCCAGCATTTT.

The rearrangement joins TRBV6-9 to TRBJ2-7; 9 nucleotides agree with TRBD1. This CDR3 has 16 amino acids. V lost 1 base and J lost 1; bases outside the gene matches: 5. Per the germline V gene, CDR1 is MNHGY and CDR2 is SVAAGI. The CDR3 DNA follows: TGTGCCAGCAGTTATTTTGGGACAGGGAGTTCCTACGAGCAGTACTTC. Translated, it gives CASSYFGTGSSYEQYF.

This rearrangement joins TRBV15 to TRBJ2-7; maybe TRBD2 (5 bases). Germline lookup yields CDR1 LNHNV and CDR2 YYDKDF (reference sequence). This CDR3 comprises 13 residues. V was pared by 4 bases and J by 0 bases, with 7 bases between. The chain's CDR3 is CATSTGSSYEQYF. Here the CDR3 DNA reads TGTGCCACCAGCACGGGAAGCTCCTACGAGCAGTACTTC.

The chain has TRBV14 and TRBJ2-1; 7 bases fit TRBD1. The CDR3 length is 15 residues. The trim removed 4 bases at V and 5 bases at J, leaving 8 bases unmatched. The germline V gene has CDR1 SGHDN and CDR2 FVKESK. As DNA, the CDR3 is TGTGCCAGCAGCCTATTGGGGGACAGCAACAATGAGCAGTTCTTC. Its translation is CASSLLGDSNNEQFF. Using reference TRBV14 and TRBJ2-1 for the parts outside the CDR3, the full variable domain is EAGVTQFPSHSVIEKGQTVTLRCDPISGHDNLYWYRRVMGKEIKFLLHFVKESKQDESGMPNNRFLAERTGGTYSTLKVQPAELEDSGVYFCASSLLGDSNNEQFFGPGTRLTVL.